One sample yielded the 15 T cell receptor beta chains listed below, sequenced in a study of cytotoxic CD8 clonotypes in ibrutinib-treated CLL (dated by TCRdb to about 2021). The library was made by the immunoSEQ multiplex PCR assay. TCRdb took over this immuneACCESS table, retaining in-frame rearrangements with V and J assigned. Such tables are incomplete; in checked studies, under half of the missing clones stem from an unresolved V gene, and the remainder is unexplained. In all, the sample holds about 120,000 clones, and approximately 58% of those were seen once. The ten most abundant clones make up more than 35% of the sample. The time point tag for this specimen amounts to: 24 months on ibrutinib. The starting material was PBMCs, obtained after 24 months of ibrutinib treatment. These receptors were taken from a human donor with chronic lymphocytic leukemia.

This clone was observed a handful of times. V is TRBV6-6 and J is TRBJ1-5; no clear D gene. Germline assignment: CDR1 MNHNY and CDR2 SVGAGI (reference sequence). This CDR3 is built from 13 residues. Trimming took 6 bases from V and 1 from J, leaving 7 bases between them. CDR3 DNA: TGTGCCAGCAGGGGAGAGAGCAATCAGCCCCAGCATTTT. Translating it yields CASRGESNQPQHF.

This clone was observed a few times. The chain is built from TRBV9 and TRBJ2-1, with TRBD2 matching over 9 bases. Losses at the gene ends were 4 bases for V and 1 base for J; bases not matched to a gene: 9. The CDR3 runs 17 residues. Germline lookup yields CDR1 SGDLS and CDR2 YYNGEE. The CDR3 region is CASSISGGRGSYNEQFF. The CDR3 nucleotides are TGTGCCAGCAGCATTAGCGGGGGCCGGGGATCCTACAATGAGCAGTTCTTC.

This clone was counted a few times. V usage is TRBV13 and J usage is TRBJ1-3, with D unclear. V was trimmed by 5 bases and J by 0 bases, leaving 20 bases between them. The CDR3 runs 18 residues. The germline V gene encodes CDR1 PRHDT and CDR2 FYEKMQ (reference sequence). The CDR3 sequence is CASSIRRTAGGSGNTIYF. As DNA, the CDR3 is TGTGCCAGCAGCATTAGGCGGACGGCAGGAGGCTCTGGAAACACCATATATTTT.

This chain uses TRBV7-6 with TRBJ2-1, with 8 bases aligning to TRBD1. The CDR3 runs 16 residues. After removal of 5 bases from V and 6 bases from J, the junction contained 12 bases not matched to a gene. Germline CDR1 reads SGHVS; CDR2 reads FNYEAQ. CDR3 loop: CASSKYPSRGLNEQFF. DNA of the CDR3: TGTGCCAGCAGCAAATACCCCTCCAGGGGGCTCAATGAGCAGTTCTTC. The full variable domain, in which reference TRBV7-6 and TRBJ2-1 provide the parts outside the CDR3, is GAGVSQSPRYKVTKRGQDVALRCDPISGHVSLYWYRQALGQGPEFLTYFNYEAQQDKSGLPNDRFSAERPEGSISTLTIQRTEQRDSAMYRCASSKYPSRGLNEQFFGPGTRLTVL.

The V and J genes are TRBV7-2 and TRBJ2-5; 8 bases are shared with TRBD2. Germline-derived CDR1 and CDR2 are SGHTA and FQGNSA. CDR3 length: 14 residues. V shed 3 bases, J shed 8 bases, and the junction held 8 bases outside the gene matches. This CDR3 reads CASSFSRGGHTQYF. Written as DNA, the CDR3 is TGTGCCAGCAGCTTTTCCCGGGGGGGCCATACCCAGTACTTC.

This clone came up once. V is TRBV6-5 and J is TRBJ2-2; D might be TRBD1 (5 bases). The CDR3 totals 15 residues. Germline CDR1 MNHEY, CDR2 SVGAGI. Trimming took 2 bases from V and 2 from J, leaving 9 bases between them. This CDR3 reads CASSYGWGNTGELFF. CDR3 bases: TGTGCCAGCAGTTACGGCTGGGGCAACACCGGGGAGCTGTTTTTT.

This rearrangement joins TRBV28 to TRBJ2-7; unclear D gene. The V end lost 4 bases, the J end lost 1 base, and 11 bases lay between the germline ends. The CDR3 length is 14 residues. In germline, CDR1 is MDHEN, CDR2 SYDVKM. The CDR3 protein is CASSSHDLSYEQYF. The CDR3 bases are TGTGCCAGCAGTTCCCACGATCTATCCTACGAGCAGTACTTC.

This sequence joins TRBV7-9 and TRBJ1-4, with D unclear. V lost 4 bases and J 0 bases, leaving 9 bases between the germline ends. The germline gives CDR1 SEHNR, CDR2 FQNEAQ (reference sequence). The CDR3 has 15 amino acids. CDR3 protein: CASSSITATNEKLFF. DNA for the CDR3: TGTGCCAGCAGCTCGATTACCGCAACTAATGAAAAACTGTTTTTT.

The chain couples TRBV20-1 to TRBJ1-1, with D possibly being TRBD1 (5 bases). Germline CDR1 is DFQATT and CDR2 is SNEGSKA (reference sequence). V was pared by 8 bases and J by 5 bases, with 12 bases between. This CDR3 is built from 11 residues. This CDR3 reads CSTDTPTEAFF. CDR3 bases: TGCAGTACGGACACACCAACTGAAGCTTTCTTT.

This chain links TRBV5-1 with TRBJ1-2; TRBD1 matches at 11 bases. The CDR3 is 14 amino acids. Per the germline V gene, CDR1 is SGHRS and CDR2 is YFSETQ. The trim removed 4 bases at V and 6 bases at J, leaving 5 bases unmatched. CDR3 in amino acids: CASSRDRGKNGYTF. CDR3 coding DNA: TGCGCCAGCAGCCGGGACAGGGGGAAGAATGGCTACACCTTC.

The genes are TRBV2 and TRBJ1-4; no reliable D call. This CDR3 is 13 amino acids long. Trimming shortened V by 7 bases and J by 8 bases, and 14 bases separated the two germline ends. CDR1 SNHLY and CDR2 FYNNEI come from the germline V gene. The CDR3 DNA follows: TGTGCCAGCAAAAACTTTCCCAGGGAAAAACTGTTTTTT. Translated: CASKNFPREKLFF.

V gene TRBV5-6 combines with J gene TRBJ1-2; D is unresolved. V dropped 1 base and J dropped 6 bases, with 19 bases sitting between them. The length of the CDR3 is 16 residues. Germline CDR1 SGHDT, CDR2 YYEEEE. CDR3 sequence: CASSLRHLDGDDGYTF. CDR3 bases: TGTGCCAGCAGCTTGCGCCACCTGGACGGAGATGATGGCTACACCTTC.

The chain links TRBV11-3 to TRBJ1-1; possibly TRBD1 for D (5 bases). V lost 5 bases and J lost 3, with 16 bases in between. Germline V lookup: CDR1 SGHNT, CDR2 YENEEA. The CDR3 is 15 residues long. CDR3 DNA sequence: TGTGCCAGCAGCCGCCCGTCGACGGGGGACACTGAAGCTTTCTTT. This codes for CASSRPSTGDTEAFF.

This clone is a singleton in its sample. The chain joins TRBV6-5 to TRBJ2-7; 7 bases align to TRBD2. Germline CDR1 and CDR2: MNHEY and SVGAGI. With V trimmed by 2 bases and J by 2 bases, 6 bases remained unmatched. CDR3 length equals 15 residues. CDR3: CASSYTPSGPYEQYF. CDR3 nucleotides: TGTGCCAGCAGTTACACCCCTAGCGGTCCCTACGAGCAGTACTTC.

The DNA of the CDR3 is TGTGCCAGCAGCTTAACCGCTAATCTCAGGGGGGATTATGACGGGGAGCTGTTTTTT. This encodes CASSLTANLRGDYDGELFF. V is TRBV7-6 and J is TRBJ2-2, with TRBD1 as a possible D gene (7 bases). CDR3 length: 19 residues. Germline-derived CDR1 and CDR2 are SGHVS and FNYEAQ. V dropped 2 bases and J dropped 7 bases, with 26 bases sitting between them.